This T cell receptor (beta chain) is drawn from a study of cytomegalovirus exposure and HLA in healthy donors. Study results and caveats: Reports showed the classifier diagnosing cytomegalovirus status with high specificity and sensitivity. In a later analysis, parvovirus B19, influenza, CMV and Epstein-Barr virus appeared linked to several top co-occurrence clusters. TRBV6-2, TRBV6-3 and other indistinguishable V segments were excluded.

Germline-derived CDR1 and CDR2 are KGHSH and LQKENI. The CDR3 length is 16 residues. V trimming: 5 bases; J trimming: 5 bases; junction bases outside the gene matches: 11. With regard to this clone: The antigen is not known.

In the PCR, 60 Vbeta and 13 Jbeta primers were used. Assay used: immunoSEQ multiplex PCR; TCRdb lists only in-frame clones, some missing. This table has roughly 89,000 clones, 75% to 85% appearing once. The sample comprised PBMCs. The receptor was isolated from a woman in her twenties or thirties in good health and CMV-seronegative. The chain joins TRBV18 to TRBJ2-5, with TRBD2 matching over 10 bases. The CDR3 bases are TGTGCCAGCTCAACCTTCAGGCTAGCGGGAGAGGAGACCCAGTACTTC. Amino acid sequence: CASSTFRLAGEETQYF.